Described below is a single T cell receptor (beta chain) sequence and its context. This sample is part of a study of OX40 agonist ivuxolimab in advanced cancers. CDR3 length: 15 residues. V dropped 1 base and J dropped 3 bases, with 13 bases sitting between them. CDR1 is SGHRS and CDR2 is YFSETQ in the germline V gene. Assay: immunoSEQ multiplex PCR; the TCRdb copy retains only in-frame clones and omits some. Among some 130,000 clones, about nine tenths were seen once, and the ten largest hold 0.85% to 1.4%. Autoimmune disease history or systemic immunosuppression led to patients being barred. This TCR derives from an adult with an advanced solid tumor such as melanoma, head and neck, liver or kidney cancer. Sequencing was performed on CD4+ or CD8+ T cells sorted from blood, taken in a trial of the OX40 agonist ivuxolimab. The genes are TRBV5-1 and TRBJ2-5; weak D call: TRBD2 (5 bases). The CDR3 loop reads CASSLPGENKETQYF. CDR3 DNA: TGCGCCAGCAGCTTGCCCGGGGAAAACAAAGAGACCCAGTACTTC. The full variable domain, its missing parts supplied by reference TRBV5-1 and TRBJ2-5, is KAGVTQTPRYLIKTRGQQVTLSCSPISGHRSVSWYQQTPGQGLQFLFEYFSETQRNKGNFPGRFSGRQFSNSRSEMNVSTLELGDSALYLCASSLPGENKETQYFGPGTRLLVL.